The 22 T cell receptor beta chains given below trace back to one sample, sequenced in a study of Graves' ophthalmopathy and Graves' hyperthyroidism. Investigators amplified TCR beta CDR3 regions from RNA transcripts. HTBI primers served in a first-round RT-PCR, which a second-round multiplex PCR followed. TCRdb reanalysed the multiplex PCR reads using MiXCR and keeps one entry per CDR3 protein. Among roughly 220,000 distinct CDR3 sequences listed, less than 55% were seen once. Specimen: peripheral blood. All receptors come from an adult man with Graves' ophthalmopathy.

The rearrangement links TRBV6-4 to TRBJ1-6; D unclear. Trimming took 6 bases from V and 0 from J, leaving 6 bases between them. The germline CDR1 and CDR2 sequences are MRHNA and SNTAGT. This CDR3 is 14 amino acids long. The CDR3 loop is CASSLGSYNSPLHF. The CDR3, as DNA: TGTGCCAGCAGCCTGGGCTCCTATAATTCACCCCTCCACTTT.

The CDR3 region has the DNA TGTGCCAGCATCCCGGAGGGACTGGTGAGCTCCTACGAGCAGTACTTC. Translating gives CASIPEGLVSSYEQYF. The chain uses TRBV2 and TRBJ2-7; a possible D gene is TRBD2 (6 bases). V dropped 7 bases and J dropped 0 bases, with 19 bases sitting between them. Germline loops: CDR1 SNHLY, CDR2 FYNNEI. CDR3 length equals 16 residues.

Concerning this clonotype itself: A far larger clone is one base from this, pointing to a likely read error. The chain recombines TRBV10-2 with TRBJ1-2; unclear D gene. This CDR3 spans 11 amino acids. Germline-derived CDR1 and CDR2 are WSHSY and SAAADI. As DNA, the CDR3 is TGCGCCAGCAGTGAGAGCTATGGCGACACCTTC. It is translated as CASSESYGDTF.

This clonotype was observed a few times. This rearrangement joins TRBV9 to TRBJ1-2, with 7 bases that match TRBD1. Per germline, CDR1 SGDLS and CDR2 YYNGEE. V shed 1 base and J 0 bases; nucleotides not matched to a gene: 0. There are 14 residues in the CDR3. The CDR3 reads CASSVQGANYGYTF. CDR3 nucleotides: TGTGCCAGCAGCGTACAGGGGGCTAACTATGGCTACACCTTC. Looking up the rest from reference TRBV9 and TRBJ1-2 gives the full variable domain: DSGVTQTPKHLITATGQRVTLRCSPRSGDLSVYWYQQSLDQGLQFLIQYYNGEERAKGNILERFSAQQFPDLHSELNLSSLELGDSALYFCASSVQGANYGYTFGSGTRLTVV.

The chain uses TRBV28 and TRBJ1-1; D gene uncertain. This CDR3 has 13 residues. The germline V gene encodes CDR1 MDHEN and CDR2 SYDVKM. V lost 5 bases to trimming and J lost 12 bases, with 19 bases between them. The CDR3 protein is CASSTEGSRRPFF. CDR3 DNA sequence: TGTGCCAGCAGTACTGAGGGCAGTAGGAGGCCTTTCTTT.

A few counts support this clonotype. The genes are TRBV20-1 and TRBJ2-7; D is unresolved. Germline-derived CDR1 and CDR2 are DFQATT and SNEGSKA (reference sequence). Trimming removed 7 bases from V and 5 bases from J, with 15 bases in between. There are 12 residues in the CDR3. The CDR3 sequence is CSESGLFHEQYF. CDR3 DNA sequence: TGCAGTGAGTCGGGCTTGTTCCACGAGCAGTACTTC.

This clonotype was seen many times. V and J are TRBV29-1 and TRBJ1-3; D remains unclear. The CDR3 spans 15 residues. V was shortened by 4 bases and J by 0 bases, with 13 bases between the two germline ends. Germline-derived CDR1 and CDR2 are SQVTM and ANQGSEA. The CDR3: CSVADGRGSGNTIYF. CDR3 coding DNA: TGCAGCGTTGCCGACGGACGGGGCTCTGGAAACACCATATATTTT.

This clonotype has more than one count but fewer than ten. The gene calls are TRBV7-3 and TRBJ2-5; TRBD1 or TRBD2 may be the D gene (6 bases each). In germline, CDR1 is SGHTA, CDR2 FQGTGA. This CDR3 is 14 amino acids long. The germline V and J ends were trimmed by 5 bases and 4 bases, with 14 bases remaining between them. The CDR3: CASSRGPGRETQYF. CDR3 sequence (DNA): TGTGCCAGCAGCCGGGGGCCAGGACGAGAGACCCAGTACTTC.

The CDR3 here is CSVRSGDTQYF. CDR3 bases: TGCAGCGTTCGGTCCGGAGATACGCAGTATTTT. The chain carries TRBV29-1 and TRBJ2-3; D is uncertain. V dropped 5 bases and J dropped 5 bases, with 8 bases sitting between them. Per the germline V gene, CDR1 is SQVTM and CDR2 is ANQGSEA. The CDR3 consists of 11 residues.

The rearrangement joins TRBV4-1 to TRBJ2-7, with 9 positions matching TRBD1. The V gene's germline CDR1 is MGHRA and CDR2 YSYEKL. Germline trimming cut 4 bases from V and 0 bases from J; bases unmatched to any gene: 4. The CDR3 length is 15 residues. CDR3 DNA: TGCGCCAGCAGCCTACAGACAGGGGGCTCCTACGAGCAGTACTTC. Its protein product is CASSLQTGGSYEQYF.

Notes on this clonotype: One end of the junction fails to match germline, which may point to a read error. This chain connects TRBV20-1 to TRBJ2-2; TRBD2 agrees at 10 bases. CDR1 is DFQATT and CDR2 is SNEGSKA in the germline V gene (reference sequence). The CDR3 extends over 16 amino acids. CDR3 DNA: TGCAGTGCTAGAGGGCTAGCGGGAGTTATAGCCGGGGAGCTGGTTTTT. Translating gives CSARGLAGVIAGELVF.

The chain carries TRBV7-6 and TRBJ1-1; a weak D match, TRBD1 (5 bases). The germline CDR1 and CDR2 sequences are SGHVS and FNYEAQ. V was trimmed by 0 bases and J by 5 bases, leaving 7 bases between them. CDR3 length: 13 amino acids. The CDR3 DNA reads as TGTGCCAGCAGCTTAGCGCCAGGGACTGAAGCTTTCTTT. Translated, it gives CASSLAPGTEAFF.

The V and J genes are TRBV25-1 and TRBJ1-1; TRBD1 matches at 9 bases. J was trimmed by 10 bases and V by 6 bases; bases with no gene match: 15. The V gene's germline CDR1 is MGHDK and CDR2 SYGVNS. This CDR3 comprises 15 residues. The CDR3 nucleotides read TGTGCCAGCAGCCATACCGGGACAGGGCCCCCCAGAGCTTTCTTT. It specifies CASSHTGTGPPRAFF.

CDR3 in amino acids: CASISRTGQGYSPLHF. The CDR3, as DNA: TGTGCCAGCATCTCGCGGACGGGACAGGGATATTCACCCCTCCACTTT. The chain employs TRBV2 and TRBJ1-6; the match to TRBD1 covers 9 bases. The length of the CDR3 is 16 residues. The ends lost 7 bases at V and 8 bases at J; junction bases unmatched: 12. CDR1 SNHLY and CDR2 FYNNEI come from the germline V gene.

This chain links TRBV6-5 with TRBJ2-6; TRBD2 is a possible D gene (6 bases). CDR1 and CDR2 (germline): MNHEY, SVGAGI. With 5 bases removed from V and 6 bases from J, the gap between germline ends came to 20 bases. The CDR3 runs to 17 residues. CDR3 protein: CASSKGGVALMANVLTF. DNA of the CDR3: TGTGCCAGCAGTAAAGGAGGGGTCGCGTTAATGGCCAACGTCCTGACTTTC.

V usage is TRBV2 and J usage is TRBJ1-2; perhaps TRBD1 as D (5 bases). CDR1 SNHLY and CDR2 FYNNEI come from the germline V gene. The CDR3 runs to 14 residues. V lost 6 bases, J lost 4 bases, and 15 bases lay in between. CDR3 loop: CASRARGEGYGYTF. The CDR3 DNA reads TGTGCCAGCAGAGCCCGAGGGGAAGGCTATGGCTACACCTTC.

The chain recombines TRBV19 with TRBJ2-2, with a weak D call TRBD2 (8 bases). The V gene's germline CDR1 is LNHDA and CDR2 SQIVND (reference sequence). The CDR3 is 13 amino acids. Trimming cost V 5 bases and J 13 bases, with 17 bases left between them. This CDR3 is CASSWTSRQGLFF. The CDR3 coding sequence is TGTGCCAGTAGTTGGACTAGCAGACAGGGGCTGTTTTTT.

The table lists this clonotype with a few counts. The chain links TRBV7-2 to TRBJ1-5; perhaps TRBD1 as D (6 bases). Trimming took off 1 base at V and 6 bases at J, with 13 bases between the two ends. CDR3 length: 15 residues. Germline CDR1 reads SGHTA; CDR2 reads FQGNSA. The CDR3 DNA is TGTGCCAGCAGCTTAGACAGGGCATCGCGTCAGCCCCAGCATTTT. Residues: CASSLDRASRQPQHF. Full variable domain (outside the CDR3, taken from reference TRBV7-2 and TRBJ1-5): GAGVSQSPSNKVTEKGKDVELRCDPISGHTALYWYRQSLGQGLEFLIYFQGNSAPDKSGLPSDRFSAERTGGSVSTLTIQRTQQEDSAVYLCASSLDRASRQPQHFGDGTRLSIL.

This clonotype turned up a few times. This rearrangement joins TRBV4-2 to TRBJ1-3; TRBD1 matches at 8 bases. This CDR3 has 15 amino acids. Looked up from germline, CDR1 is LGHNA and CDR2 is YNFKEQ. The V gene end was trimmed by 1 base and the J gene end by 2 bases; junction bases not matched to a gene: 1. The CDR3 DNA follows: TGTGCCAGCAGCCAAGTGACAGGGGCTGGAAACACCATATATTTT. Translating gives CASSQVTGAGNTIYF.

This clonotype was seen a few times. The gene calls are TRBV20-1 and TRBJ1-2, with D possibly being TRBD1 (6 bases). Germline V lookup: CDR1 DFQATT, CDR2 SNEGSKA (reference sequence). The ends were cut back, 0 bases at V and 3 bases at J, with 14 bases in the middle. The CDR3 is made up of 15 amino acids. CDR3 coding DNA: TGCAGTGCTAGAGATATCCAGGGACACGACTATGGCTACACCTTC. This encodes CSARDIQGHDYGYTF.

This clonotype has a single count. This chain joins TRBV12-5 and TRBJ2-5; weak D call: TRBD2 (6 bases). CDR3 length: 16 amino acids. Germline CDR1 LGHNT, CDR2 FRNRAP. In DNA form, the CDR3 reads TGTGCCAGCAGTTCCCCGGGAGCAGGGCAACAAGAGACCCAGTACTTC. The encoded protein is CASSSPGAGQQETQYF.

Here the CDR3 DNA reads TGTGCCAGCAGCCGATTGACTAGCGGGGGCCCTAGCTCCTACGAGCAGTACTTC. It is translated as CASSRLTSGGPSSYEQYF. This chain uses TRBV7-8 with TRBJ2-7; 12 bases fit TRBD2. Germline V gene sequence: CDR1 SGHVS, CDR2 FQNEAQ. The V segment lost 5 bases and the J segment 0 bases; nucleotides outside the gene matches: 11. CDR3 length: 18 residues.